Only a few counts were recorded for the clone carrying this T cell receptor (beta chain). Its target is not known. The data were produced by immunoSEQ multiplex PCR, yet TCRdb's version contains in-frame clones alone and is incomplete. The data contain around 86,000 clones, around 82% of them singletons. This record belongs to a study of Ad26.COV2.S vaccination and SARS-CoV-2 variants. Study findings and constraints: Reportedly, after vaccination the spike-specific CD8+ and CD4+ T cell responses displayed substantial breadth. Participants given vaccine showed non-spike TCR breadth similar to that of placebo recipients. Participants in the vaccine arm had higher spike-specific TCR breadth; placebo recipients had lower.

The CDR3 runs 13 residues. Per the germline V gene, CDR1 is SGHVS and CDR2 is FQNEAQ. The V end lost 5 bases, the J end lost 10 bases, and 15 bases lay between the germline ends. This chain connects TRBV7-8 to TRBJ2-1; maybe TRBD2 (5 bases). This specimen was peripheral blood, taken after recovery from COVID-19. The clonotype was recovered from a human donor who had recovered from COVID-19. CDR3 in amino acids: CASSQTRGGEQFF. CDR3 coding DNA: TGTGCCAGCAGCCAAACCCGGGGTGGAGAGCAGTTCTTC.